The T cell receptor (beta chain) described here comes from a study of Ad26.COV2.S vaccination and SARS-CoV-2 variants. As for treatment: about 20 received Ad26.COV2.S at low or high dose, single or two shots; 5 received placebo; per-sample allocation not given. On day 63 after the first injection, vaccine and placebo recipients gave samples. The CDR3 runs to 16 residues. Produced via immunoSEQ multiplex PCR; TCRdb's table is partial and in-frame only. The table includes fewer than 600,000 clones, roughly nine tenths detected once. The V call is TRBV21-1, the J call TRBJ2-2; TRBD2 is the table's D call, not checked against the DNA. TRBV21-1 corresponds to a pseudogene. The sample in question was peripheral blood, obtained in a trial of Ad26.COV2.S vaccine versus placebo. This sequence was found in a person aged 18 to 65 who received the Ad26.COV2.S COVID-19 vaccine or a placebo. DNA of the CDR3: TGTGCCAGCAGCAAAGTAGCCCGAATAGACACCGGGGAGCTGTTTTTT. Translation gives CASSKVARIDTGELFF.